These 7 T cell receptor beta chains came from one sample sequenced in a study of shared clonotypes between healthy human individuals. Sequencing was performed with immunoSEQ multiplex PCR; in TCRdb, only in-frame clones are kept and a portion is missing. Here the sample spans approximately 1.4 million clones, around 98% being singletons. The sequenced sample consisted of naive CD4+ T cells sorted from blood. As for subset: CD45RA+ positively selected. These receptors were taken from a man under 40 in good health.

V usage is TRBV7-2 and J usage is TRBJ2-1; the D is unclear. The V end lost 5 bases, the J end lost 5 bases, and 10 bases lay between the germline ends. The CDR3 is made up of 13 amino acids. Germline V gene lookup returns CDR1 SGHTA and CDR2 FQGNSA. The CDR3 DNA is TGTGCCAGCAGCCCTAAACGGAACAATGAGCAGTTCTTC. Translated: CASSPKRNNEQFF.

The chain combines TRBV19 with TRBJ2-1, with D uncertain. The CDR3 totals 16 residues. The germline gives CDR1 LNHDA, CDR2 SQIVND (reference sequence). Trimming took 0 bases from V and 5 from J, leaving 14 bases between them. CDR3 in amino acids: CASSIETTIPHNEQFF. As DNA, the CDR3 is TGTGCCAGTAGTATAGAAACTACGATCCCCCACAATGAGCAGTTCTTC.

The gene calls are TRBV29-1 and TRBJ2-3; TRBD2 matches at 9 bases. The CDR3 is 14 residues long. Unmatched junction bases numbered 5, after V lost 3 bases and J lost 4 bases. Germline loops: CDR1 SQVTM, CDR2 ANQGSEA. The CDR3 sequence: CSVDSSGVADTQYF. The CDR3 bases are TGCAGCGTTGATTCTAGCGGGGTTGCAGATACGCAGTATTTT.

The chain links TRBV18 to TRBJ1-2; D unclear. The CDR3 covers 14 residues. CDR1 and CDR2 (germline): KGHSH, LQKENI. With 3 bases removed from V and 8 bases from J, the gap between germline ends came to 16 bases. The CDR3 DNA reads as TGTGCCAGCTCACCTAGCGCCCACAGAGGCGGCTACACCTTC. Residues: CASSPSAHRGGYTF.

This chain connects TRBV29-1 to TRBJ2-7; a weak D match, TRBD1 (8 bases). Trimming left V 4 bases short and J 9 bases short, with 19 bases between. The CDR3 loop spans 13 amino acids. Germline V lookup: CDR1 SQVTM, CDR2 ANQGSEA. DNA for the CDR3: TGCAGCGTTGTGGCCGACAGGGGAGGGGCGCAGTACTTC. It encodes CSVVADRGGAQYF.

The chain is built from TRBV11-2 and TRBJ2-7; D ambiguous. Trimming left V 5 bases short and J 5 bases short, with 19 bases between. The CDR3 is 15 residues long. Germline CDR1 and CDR2: SGHAT and FQNNGV. In DNA form, the CDR3 reads TGTGCCAGCAGCCTGTCGGTATCACGTCACCACGAGCAGTACTTC. Translation gives CASSLSVSRHHEQYF.

The chain has TRBV30 and TRBJ2-5; D may be TRBD2 (6 bases). V was cut by 3 bases and J by 7 bases, with 12 bases left in between. CDR3 length equals 12 residues. Germline V gives CDR1 GTSNPN, CDR2 SVGIG (reference sequence). In nucleotides, the CDR3 is TGTGCCTGGAGCCCGGGGGAGTTGACCCAGTACTTC. Amino acids: CAWSPGELTQYF.